Given below is one T cell receptor beta chain in context. Authors' methods: Quantification of nucleated cells was approximated via reference gene primer amplification. Repertoires were generated with immunoSEQ multiplex PCR, while TCRdb's copy carries only in-frame clones and drops some. That table furnishes V, J and clone size, whereas the DNA furnished D and trimming. The sample lists around 200,000 clones, around nine tenths seen once, with roughly 1.6% in the top ten. The data were taken from a study of blood T cell repertoires in COVID-19. Across the whole study: Donors in the United States, Italy and Spain gave samples during acute or convalescent COVID-19.

The CDR3 contains 15 residues. The V gene's germline CDR1 is SGHDT and CDR2 YYEEEE. Germline trimming cut 4 bases from V and 7 bases from J; bases unmatched to any gene: 8. The sequenced sample consisted of peripheral blood. The chain uses TRBV5-6 and TRBJ1-4, with 9 nucleotides matching TRBD1. The sequence derives from a man younger than 35 with active or convalescent COVID-19. CDR3 loop: CASSGGTGPVEKLFF. CDR3 DNA: TGTGCCAGCAGCGGGGGGACAGGGCCGGTTGAAAAACTGTTTTTT.